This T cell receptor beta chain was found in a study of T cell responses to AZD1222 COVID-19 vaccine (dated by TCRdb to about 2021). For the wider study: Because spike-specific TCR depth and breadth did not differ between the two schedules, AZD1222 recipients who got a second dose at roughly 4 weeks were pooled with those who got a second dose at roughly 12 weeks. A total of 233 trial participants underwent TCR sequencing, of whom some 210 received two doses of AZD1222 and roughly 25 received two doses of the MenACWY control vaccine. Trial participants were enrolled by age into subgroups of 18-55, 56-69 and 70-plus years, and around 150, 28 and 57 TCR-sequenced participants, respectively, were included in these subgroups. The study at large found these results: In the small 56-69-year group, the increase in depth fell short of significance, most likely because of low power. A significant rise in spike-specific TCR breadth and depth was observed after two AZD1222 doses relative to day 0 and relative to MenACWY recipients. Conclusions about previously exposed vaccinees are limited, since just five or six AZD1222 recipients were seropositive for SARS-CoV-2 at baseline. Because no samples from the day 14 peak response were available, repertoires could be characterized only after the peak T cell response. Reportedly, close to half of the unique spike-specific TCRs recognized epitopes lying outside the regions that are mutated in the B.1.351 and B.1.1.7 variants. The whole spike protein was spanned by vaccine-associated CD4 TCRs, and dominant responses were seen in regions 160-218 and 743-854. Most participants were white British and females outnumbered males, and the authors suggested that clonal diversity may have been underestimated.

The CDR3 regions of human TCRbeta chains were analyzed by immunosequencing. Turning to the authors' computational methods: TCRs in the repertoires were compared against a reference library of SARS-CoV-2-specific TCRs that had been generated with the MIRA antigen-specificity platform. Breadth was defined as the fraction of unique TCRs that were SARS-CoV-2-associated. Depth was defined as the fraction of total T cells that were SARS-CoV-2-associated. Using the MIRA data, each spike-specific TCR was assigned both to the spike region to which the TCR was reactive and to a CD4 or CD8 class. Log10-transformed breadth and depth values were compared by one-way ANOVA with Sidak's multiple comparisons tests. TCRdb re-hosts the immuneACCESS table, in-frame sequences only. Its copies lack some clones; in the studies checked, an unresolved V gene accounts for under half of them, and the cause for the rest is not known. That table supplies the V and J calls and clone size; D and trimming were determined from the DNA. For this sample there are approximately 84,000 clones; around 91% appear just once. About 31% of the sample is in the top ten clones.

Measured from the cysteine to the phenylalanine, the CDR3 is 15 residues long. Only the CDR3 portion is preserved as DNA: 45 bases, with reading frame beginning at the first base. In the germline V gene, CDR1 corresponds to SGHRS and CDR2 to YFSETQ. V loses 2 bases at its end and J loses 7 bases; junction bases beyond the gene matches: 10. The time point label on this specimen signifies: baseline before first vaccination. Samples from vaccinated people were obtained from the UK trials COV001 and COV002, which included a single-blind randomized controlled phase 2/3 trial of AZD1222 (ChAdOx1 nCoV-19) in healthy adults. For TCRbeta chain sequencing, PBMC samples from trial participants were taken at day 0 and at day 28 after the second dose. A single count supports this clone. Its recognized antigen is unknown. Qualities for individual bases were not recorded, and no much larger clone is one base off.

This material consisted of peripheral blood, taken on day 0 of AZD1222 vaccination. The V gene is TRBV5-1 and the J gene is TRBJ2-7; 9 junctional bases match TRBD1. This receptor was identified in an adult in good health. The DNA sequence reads TGCGCCAGCAGCTTATTACCGGGACAGGGAAGGGAGCAGTACTTC. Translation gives CASSLLPGQGREQYF.